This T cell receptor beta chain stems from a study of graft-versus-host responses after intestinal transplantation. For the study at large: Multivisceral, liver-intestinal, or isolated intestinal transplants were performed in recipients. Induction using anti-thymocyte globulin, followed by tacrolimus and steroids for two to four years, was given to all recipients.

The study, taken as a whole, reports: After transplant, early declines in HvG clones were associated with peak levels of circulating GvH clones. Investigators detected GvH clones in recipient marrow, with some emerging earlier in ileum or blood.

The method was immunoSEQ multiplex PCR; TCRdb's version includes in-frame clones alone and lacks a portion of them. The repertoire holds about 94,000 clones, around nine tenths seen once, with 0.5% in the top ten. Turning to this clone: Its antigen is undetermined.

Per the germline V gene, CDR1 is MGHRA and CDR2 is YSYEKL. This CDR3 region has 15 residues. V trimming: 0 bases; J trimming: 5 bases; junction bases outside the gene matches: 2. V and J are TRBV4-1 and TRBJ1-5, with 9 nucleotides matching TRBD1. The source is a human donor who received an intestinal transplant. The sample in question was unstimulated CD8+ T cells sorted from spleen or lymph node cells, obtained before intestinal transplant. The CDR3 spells CASSQDGTGYQPQHF. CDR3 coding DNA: TGCGCCAGCAGCCAAGATGGGACAGGGTATCAGCCCCAGCATTTT.